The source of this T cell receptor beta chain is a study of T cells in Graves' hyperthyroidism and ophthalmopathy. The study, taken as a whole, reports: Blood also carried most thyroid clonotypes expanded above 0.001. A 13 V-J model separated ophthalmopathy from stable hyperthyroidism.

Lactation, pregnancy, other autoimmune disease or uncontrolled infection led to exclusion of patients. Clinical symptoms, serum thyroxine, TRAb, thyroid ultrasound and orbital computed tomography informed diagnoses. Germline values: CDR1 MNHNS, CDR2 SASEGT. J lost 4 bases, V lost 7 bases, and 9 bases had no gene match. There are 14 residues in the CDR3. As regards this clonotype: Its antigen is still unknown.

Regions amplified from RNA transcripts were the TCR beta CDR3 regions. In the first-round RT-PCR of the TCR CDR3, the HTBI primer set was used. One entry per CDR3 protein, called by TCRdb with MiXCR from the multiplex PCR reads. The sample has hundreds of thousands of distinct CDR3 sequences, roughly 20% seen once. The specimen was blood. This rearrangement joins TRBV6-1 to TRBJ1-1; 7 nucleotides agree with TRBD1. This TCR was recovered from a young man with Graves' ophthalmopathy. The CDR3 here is CASKIRGLTTEAFF. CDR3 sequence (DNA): TGTGCCAGCAAAATAAGGGGGCTTACCACTGAAGCTTTCTTT.